The T cell receptor (beta chain) described here comes from a study of T cell responses to AZD1222 COVID-19 vaccine. Germline CDR1 SGHTA, CDR2 FQGNSA. V was trimmed by 4 bases and J by 9 bases, leaving 16 bases between them. The CDR3 consists of 14 residues. As for this clone: What it recognizes is unknown.

General study points: Compared with day 0, the breadth and depth of the Spike-specific TCR repertoire rose significantly after two doses of AZD1222. Repertoires were obtained solely post-peak T cell response. Nearly half of the spike-specific TCRs reportedly recognize variant regions that carry no mutations. Dominant CD4 TCR responses targeted spike regions 160-218 and 743-854.

Profiled with immunoSEQ multiplex PCR; TCRdb holds only in-frame clones, not every one. The sample carries approximately 180,000 clones, around 90% recorded once. This receptor was identified in an adult in good health. The J gene is TRBJ2-1, the V gene TRBV7-2; D is perhaps TRBD2 (5 bases). The sample in question was peripheral blood, obtained on day 0 of AZD1222 vaccination. DNA for the CDR3: TGTGCCAGCAGCTCGAGGATACTAGGACCTGAGCAGTTCTTC. Translation gives CASSSRILGPEQFF.